This T cell receptor beta chain comes out of a study of shared clonotypes between healthy human individuals (dated by TCRdb to the early 2020s). Context from the whole study: The cohort comprised a couple of women and three men aged 18 to 49 years. To increase sequencing depth and limit assay-specific biases, different laboratories used diverse techniques to prepare libraries and sequence TCR repertoires. For each donor, three plates each were used for CD4 naive and CD4 memory, two plates were used for CD8 naive, and one plate was used for CD8 memory. To estimate repertoire size and how much clonotype sharing occurs between individuals, the study deeply sequenced the blood TCR repertoires of 4 to 6 healthy adults. Leukapheresis yielded between about 0.85 and 10 billion PBMCs per donor. Overall study results and their limits: Roughly 5.2% of naive CD4, more than 3% of naive CD8, roughly 2.4% of memory CD4, and about 0.4% of memory CD8 clonotypes were shared across several donors. Because the study included only a small number of donors, the genetic and exposure-history diversity represented was limited. Larger estimated clonotype richness was generally found for naive subsets than for memory subsets. Based on pairwise subsampling, the degree of clonotype sharing among donors was expected to be affected by sequencing depth. Sampling was limited to blood, and TCR repertoires in tissue likely differ from TCR repertoires in blood. Compared with non-shared clonotypes, the clonotypes found in all four sorted-subset donors had higher generation probabilities. Rarefaction of sorted-subset datasets indicated incomplete sequencing despite the large sequencing depth.

TCR CDR3 regions were amplified from genomic DNA by multiplex PCR using the deep immunoSEQ assay. Extracted genomic DNA from each cell subset was distributed evenly across all wells of several immunoSEQ 96-well plates, and each plate was treated as a replicate. For sorted subsets, each replicate PCR was loaded with about 0.2 ug genomic DNA, equivalent to some 27,000 T cell genomes. Purified libraries were measured with a Qubit 3.0 fluorometer, size-checked on a Bioanalyzer 2100, and measured again with the KAPA Library Quantification kit. Each immunoSEQ 96-well plate was sequenced on its own single-read 150-cycle Illumina NextSeq 550 flow cell. Under the source paper's analysis protocol: Because the immunoSEQ output included only junctional sequences and no quality scores, the filtering could not be the same as the filtering used for full-length reads. Sequences were annotated with PyIR, a Python wrapper for IgBLAST v1.9, and V/J genes and CDR3 were assigned using IMGT germline references. Reads were removed for weak V/J assignments (E-value above 1e-6), missing CDR3, stop codons, out-of-frame junctions, or ambiguous translated residues. V3J clonotypes were defined by identical inferred V gene, J gene, and CDR3 amino acid sequence. Percentage overlap between repertoires was computed as shared unique clonotypes divided by the size of the smaller repertoire. Richness of each repertoire was evaluated using RTK rarefaction, the Chao1 estimator, and Recon v2.1 estimates of unobserved clonotypes. Generation probabilities were computed with OLGA for all TCRbeta clonotypes obtained by the gDNA method from four donors. In TCRdb, the immuneACCESS table is reduced to in-frame sequences with V and J assigned. These tables do not hold every clone; where another copy was compared, an unresolved V gene accounts for under half, and the others remain unexplained. The V and J calls and clone size were taken over from that table, and D and trimming were inferred from the DNA. This sample is represented by roughly 2,000,000 clones; about 95% of them were singletons. The ten most abundant clones make up less than 1.5% of the sample.

CD8 naive samples consisted of CD45RO-negative cells that were positively selected for CCR7, yielding a CD45RA+CCR7+ population without TemRA cells. The donors were healthy, HIV-negative adults with no recently reported acute infections or vaccinations. All donors were Caucasian adults living in Nashville, Tennessee, USA. Blood was obtained by leukapheresis, after which PBMCs were separated by Ficoll-Histopaque density gradient centrifugation and cryopreserved in liquid nitrogen vapor phase. Purity and quantity of every magnetically sorted T cell population were checked by analytical flow cytometry. From each sorted fraction, genomic DNA was isolated and quantified by UV absorbance on a Nanodrop 2000c. Its CDR3 holds 13 amino acids, cysteine through phenylalanine. Solely the CDR3 DNA is kept, with 39 bases framed from the first base. Based on the germline V gene (reference sequence), the CDR1 and CDR2 sequences are SEHNR and FQNEAQ. Trimming takes 4 bases from V and 16 bases from J, and the germline ends sit 20 bases apart.

As regards this clone: Its antigen specificity is not known. No much larger clone is present one base from it, and per-base qualities are unavailable.

The clonotype comes from a man aged 18 to 30 in good health. The rearrangement combines TRBV7-9 with TRBJ1-3, with TRBD1 as a weak D call on 5 bases. Specimen: naive CD8+ T cells sorted from blood. The cell subset or site tag for this specimen amounts to: CD45RA+CCR7+. The CDR3 reads as follows: CASSWGESTQDYF. The DNA sequence reads TGTGCCAGCAGCTGGGGGGAATCGACCCAGGACTATTTT.